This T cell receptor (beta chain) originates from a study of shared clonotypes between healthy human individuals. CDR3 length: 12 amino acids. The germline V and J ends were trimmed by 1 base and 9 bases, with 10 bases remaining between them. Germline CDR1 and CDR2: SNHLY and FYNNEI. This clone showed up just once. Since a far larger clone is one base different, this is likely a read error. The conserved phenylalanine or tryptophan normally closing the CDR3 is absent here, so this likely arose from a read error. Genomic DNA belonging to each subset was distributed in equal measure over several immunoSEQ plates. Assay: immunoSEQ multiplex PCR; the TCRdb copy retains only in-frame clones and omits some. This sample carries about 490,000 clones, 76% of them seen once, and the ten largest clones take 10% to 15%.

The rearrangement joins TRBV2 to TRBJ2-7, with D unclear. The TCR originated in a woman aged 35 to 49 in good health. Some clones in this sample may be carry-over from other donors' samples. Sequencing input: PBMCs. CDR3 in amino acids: CASSEGATSQYL. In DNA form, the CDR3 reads TGTGCCAGCAGTGAAGGGGCTACGTCGCAGTACCTC.